The rows below give T cell receptor beta chains drawn from one sample of a study of T cell repertoires in cytomegalovirus infection. TCRdb called the reads again in MiXCR, with one record for every CDR3 protein. The profile covers some 940,000 distinct CDR3 sequences, with roughly a third appearing a single time and 10% to 15% taken by the ten largest. These TCRs' antigens remain unknown. The sample was cultured CD8+ T cells from PBMCs, taken from culture after CMV antigen stimulation. These receptor sequences come from a human donor in good health (CMV status not recorded). Some clones in this sample may be carry-over from other donors' samples. Both conserved end residues are part of each CDR3. A D gene is named only where the DNA matches it firmly. Not every row has a clone size; where given, it reads once, few, many or a size class.

v_gene: TRBV7-4
abundance: many
j_gene: TRBJ1-3
d_gene: -
CDR3nt: TGTGCCAGCAGCCCGGGAGACTCTGGAAACACCATATATTTT
CDR3aa: CASSPGDSGNTIYF

v_gene: TRBV27
abundance: -
j_gene: TRBJ2-3
d_gene: TRBD2
CDR3nt: TGTGCCTGCAGTTTAGTAGCGGGGAACGTCGCAGATACGCAGTATTTT
CDR3aa: CACSLVAGNVADTQYF

v_gene: TRBV7-9
abundance: -
j_gene: TRBJ2-4
d_gene: -
CDR3nt: TGTGCCAGCAGCCCCTGGGAGTTAGCCAAAAACATTCAGTACTTC
CDR3aa: CASSPWELAKNIQYF

v_gene: TRBV24-1
abundance: -
j_gene: TRBJ2-2
d_gene: TRBD2
CDR3nt: TGTGCCACCAGTGTTTCTAGCGGGGGATTTAACACCGGGGAGCTGTTTTTT
CDR3aa: CATSVSSGGFNTGELFF

v_gene: TRBV19
abundance: few
j_gene: TRBJ2-5
d_gene: -
CDR3nt: TGTGCCAGTAGCGCAACGGGGGGCTGGGAGACCCAGTACTTC
CDR3aa: CASSATGGWETQYF

v_gene: TRBV6-5
abundance: -
j_gene: TRBJ2-1
d_gene: TRBD1
CDR3nt: TGTGCCAGCAGGAGAGGACAGGGGAGGTTTGGTGAGCAGTTCTTC
CDR3aa: CASRRGQGRFGEQFF

v_gene: TRBV5-5
abundance: many
j_gene: TRBJ2-2
d_gene: TRBD1
CDR3nt: TGTGCCAGCAGCTGGACAGGGGGCCACACCGGGGAGCTGTTTTTT
CDR3aa: CASSWTGGHTGELFF

v_gene: TRBV7-2
abundance: many
j_gene: TRBJ1-3
d_gene: -
CDR3nt: TGTGCCAGCAGCTTAGGGGCAGACGGAAACACCATATATTTT
CDR3aa: CASSLGADGNTIYF

v_gene: TRBV6-2/TRBV6-3
abundance: few
j_gene: TRBJ2-1
d_gene: TRBD1
CDR3nt: TGTGCCAGCAGCCTCAGGGGGCAGTACAATGAGCAGTTCTTC
CDR3aa: CASSLRGQYNEQFF

v_gene: TRBV19
abundance: few
j_gene: TRBJ1-2
d_gene: TRBD1
CDR3nt: TGTGCCAGTAGTCCGCAAGACAGGGGGCGCAACTATGGCTACACCTTC
CDR3aa: CASSPQDRGRNYGYTF

v_gene: TRBV2
abundance: -
j_gene: TRBJ2-1
d_gene: TRBD2
CDR3nt: TGTGCCAGCGGTGAAGCGGGGGGGTATGAGCAGTTCTTC
CDR3aa: CASGEAGGYEQFF

v_gene: TRBV2
abundance: -
j_gene: TRBJ2-5
d_gene: -
CDR3nt: TGTGCCAGCACCCTGGGGGCAGCACAAGAGACCCAGTACTTC
CDR3aa: CASTLGAAQETQYF

v_gene: TRBV18
abundance: once
j_gene: TRBJ2-2
d_gene: -
CDR3nt: TGTGCCAGCTCACCCCTCCTGGACAGATCTACCGGGGAGCTGTTTTTT
CDR3aa: CASSPLLDRSTGELFF

v_gene: TRBV9
abundance: -
j_gene: TRBJ2-1
d_gene: -
CDR3nt: TGTGCCAGCAGCGTAGTTGACGGCTCGGAGCAGTTCTTC
CDR3aa: CASSVVDGSEQFF

v_gene: TRBV6-5
abundance: few
j_gene: TRBJ2-2
d_gene: -
CDR3nt: TGTGCCAGCAGTTACTGGCTCGGGGAGCTGTTTTTT
CDR3aa: CASSYWLGELFF

v_gene: TRBV10-3
abundance: few
j_gene: TRBJ1-6
d_gene: -
CDR3nt: TGTGCCACGGAGGACGGAAATTATTCACCCCTCCACTTT
CDR3aa: CATEDGNYSPLHF

v_gene: TRBV28
abundance: -
j_gene: TRBJ1-5
d_gene: -
CDR3nt: TGTGCCAGCAGTTTATTGGGCAGACGACAGCCCCAGCATTTT
CDR3aa: CASSLLGRRQPQHF

v_gene: TRBV12-5
abundance: many
j_gene: TRBJ1-6
d_gene: -
CDR3nt: TGTGCTAGTGGTTTGGTACTGTACAGTGAGACCTCACCCCTCCACTTT
CDR3aa: CASGLVLYSETSPLHF

v_gene: TRBV28
abundance: few
j_gene: TRBJ1-1
d_gene: -
CDR3nt: TGTGCCAGCAGTTTTCTGGCGGACACTGAAGCTTTCTTT
CDR3aa: CASSFLADTEAFF

v_gene: TRBV20-1
abundance: once
j_gene: TRBJ2-1
d_gene: TRBD1
CDR3nt: TGCAGTGCTTTGGACAGGGCCGATGAGCAGTTCTTC
CDR3aa: CSALDRADEQFF

v_gene: TRBV4-1
abundance: -
j_gene: TRBJ1-1
d_gene: -
CDR3nt: TGCGCCAGCAGCCAAGATGCCAGGGGCATCCCTGAAGCTTTCTTT
CDR3aa: CASSQDARGIPEAFF

v_gene: TRBV27
abundance: -
j_gene: TRBJ2-1
d_gene: -
CDR3nt: TGTGCCAGCAGTTACACAGGGAACTCCTACAATGAGCAGTTCTTC
CDR3aa: CASSYTGNSYNEQFF

v_gene: TRBV2
abundance: -
j_gene: TRBJ1-4
d_gene: -
CDR3nt: TGTGCCAGCTCAGGCGGACCGAAAAAACTGTTTTTT
CDR3aa: CASSGGPKKLFF

v_gene: TRBV29-1
abundance: few
j_gene: TRBJ2-5
d_gene: -
CDR3nt: TGCAGCGGCCCGCGGGGTTTACAAGAGACCCAGTACTTC
CDR3aa: CSGPRGLQETQYF

v_gene: TRBV12-5
abundance: many
j_gene: TRBJ2-2
d_gene: TRBD2
CDR3nt: TGTGCTAGTGGTAATGTAAACCGACTAGCGGGGGAGCTTGGGGAGCTGTTTTTT
CDR3aa: CASGNVNRLAGELGELFF

v_gene: TRBV7-6
abundance: many
j_gene: TRBJ2-7
d_gene: -
CDR3nt: TGTGCCAGCAGCTTAGACTCGGGACACAACTCCTACGAGCAGTACTTC
CDR3aa: CASSLDSGHNSYEQYF

v_gene: TRBV7-2
abundance: many
j_gene: TRBJ2-3
d_gene: TRBD2
CDR3nt: TGTGCCAGCAGCTTTGGGCTAGCGGGGGGAGGGGATACGCAGTATTTT
CDR3aa: CASSFGLAGGGDTQYF

v_gene: TRBV6-5
abundance: -
j_gene: TRBJ1-1
d_gene: -
CDR3nt: TGTGCCAGCAGTTACGGGGGAAAGACTGAAGCTTTCTTT
CDR3aa: CASSYGGKTEAFF

v_gene: TRBV7-3
abundance: few
j_gene: TRBJ1-1
d_gene: TRBD1
CDR3nt: TGTGCCAGCAGCTGGACAGGGGGAAGGACTGAAGCTTTCTTT
CDR3aa: CASSWTGGRTEAFF

v_gene: TRBV6-6
abundance: -
j_gene: TRBJ2-4
d_gene: TRBD1
CDR3nt: TGTGCCAGAAACGAGGACAGGACGACGGACATTCAGTACTTC
CDR3aa: CARNEDRTTDIQYF

v_gene: TRBV28
abundance: -
j_gene: TRBJ2-3
d_gene: TRBD2
CDR3nt: TGTGCCAGCAGTTTATTAGCGGGAGCTTTGTCAGATACGCAGTATTTT
CDR3aa: CASSLLAGALSDTQYF

v_gene: TRBV27
abundance: -
j_gene: TRBJ2-3
d_gene: -
CDR3nt: TGTGCCAGCAGCTCGCCGGACACAGATACGCAGTATTTT
CDR3aa: CASSSPDTDTQYF

v_gene: TRBV12-5
abundance: -
j_gene: TRBJ2-4
d_gene: TRBD2
CDR3nt: TGTGCTAGTGGTTTTACGGTGACTAGCGGGGGTAACCCCTATACCAAAAACATTCAGTACTTC
CDR3aa: CASGFTVTSGGNPYTKNIQYF

v_gene: TRBV12-3/TRBV12-4
abundance: few
j_gene: TRBJ2-2
d_gene: -
CDR3nt: TGTGCCAGCACCCGGATTGGGCTTGGGACCGGGGAGCTGTTTTTT
CDR3aa: CASTRIGLGTGELFF

v_gene: TRBV7-9
abundance: many
j_gene: TRBJ1-5
d_gene: -
CDR3nt: TGTGCCAGCAGCAAATGGGATCAGCCCCAGCATTTT
CDR3aa: CASSKWDQPQHF

v_gene: TRBV19
abundance: few
j_gene: TRBJ2-3
d_gene: -
CDR3nt: TGTGCCAGTAGTATTATCGCAGATACGCAGTATTTT
CDR3aa: CASSIIADTQYF

v_gene: TRBV9
abundance: few
j_gene: TRBJ1-2
d_gene: -
CDR3nt: TGTGCCAGCAGCGTTTCTCGGGCAGGAGATGTAAGTGGCTACACCTTC
CDR3aa: CASSVSRAGDVSGYTF

v_gene: TRBV5-4
abundance: -
j_gene: TRBJ2-7
d_gene: -
CDR3nt: TGTGCCAGCAGCGTGGCCCTGGACGAGCAGTACTTC
CDR3aa: CASSVALDEQYF

v_gene: TRBV5-5
abundance: few
j_gene: TRBJ2-3
d_gene: TRBD2
CDR3nt: TGTGCCAGCAGCTATTCGTCCATACTAGCGGGGAGCTCAGATACGCAGTATTTT
CDR3aa: CASSYSSILAGSSDTQYF

v_gene: TRBV2
abundance: -
j_gene: TRBJ2-3
d_gene: TRBD2
CDR3nt: TGTGCCAGCAGCGCCCCTTCTAGCGGGGGGGAATACGGAGATACGCAGTATTTT
CDR3aa: CASSAPSSGGEYGDTQYF

v_gene: TRBV28
abundance: -
j_gene: TRBJ1-5
d_gene: TRBD1
CDR3nt: TGTGCCAGCAGTTTGGGACAGATGGGCAATCAGCCCCAGCATTTT
CDR3aa: CASSLGQMGNQPQHF

v_gene: TRBV7-2
abundance: many
j_gene: TRBJ2-1
d_gene: -
CDR3nt: TGTGCCAGCAGCTTCGAAACTGGGACATATGGGTACAATGAGCAGTTCTTC
CDR3aa: CASSFETGTYGYNEQFF

v_gene: TRBV27
abundance: -
j_gene: TRBJ1-5
d_gene: -
CDR3nt: TGTGCCAGCAGTTTACAACCGGGGACGGAGCAACAGCATTTT
CDR3aa: CASSLQPGTEQQHF

v_gene: TRBV27
abundance: few
j_gene: TRBJ1-1
d_gene: TRBD1
CDR3nt: TGTGCCAGCAGTACCCTCAGACAGGGGGCGAACACTGAAGCTTTCTTT
CDR3aa: CASSTLRQGANTEAFF

v_gene: TRBV4-3
abundance: once
j_gene: TRBJ2-1
d_gene: TRBD1
CDR3nt: TGCCCCAGCAGCCAGCTTATGGGACAGAACAATGAGCAGTTCTTC
CDR3aa: CPSSQLMGQNNEQFF

v_gene: TRBV19
abundance: few
j_gene: TRBJ2-1
d_gene: -
CDR3nt: TGTGCCAGTAGTTTTAGGACGTCCTCAGTGTCCTACAATGAGCAGTTCTTC
CDR3aa: CASSFRTSSVSYNEQFF

v_gene: TRBV6-2/TRBV6-3
abundance: -
j_gene: TRBJ1-2
d_gene: -
CDR3nt: TGTGCCAGCAGCCCGTCTACCTATGGCTACACCTTC
CDR3aa: CASSPSTYGYTF

v_gene: TRBV12-3/TRBV12-4
abundance: many
j_gene: TRBJ1-1
d_gene: -
CDR3nt: TGTGCCAGCAGTTTATGGCGGGGAGCTGAAGCTTTCTTT
CDR3aa: CASSLWRGAEAFF

v_gene: TRBV6-5
abundance: -
j_gene: TRBJ2-1
d_gene: -
CDR3nt: TGTGCCAGCAGAACTGAAGTGGGCAATGAGCAGTTCTTC
CDR3aa: CASRTEVGNEQFF

v_gene: TRBV2
abundance: -
j_gene: TRBJ1-1
d_gene: TRBD1
CDR3nt: TGTGCAAGCAGAGAGGGACAGGGAGCTTTCTTT
CDR3aa: CASREGQGAFF

v_gene: TRBV27
abundance: -
j_gene: TRBJ2-1
d_gene: TRBD1
CDR3nt: TGTGCCAGCAGTCCCGGACATCTTAAGGGACAGGAGTTCTTC
CDR3aa: CASSPGHLKGQEFF